A selection of T cell receptor beta chains follows, all from one sample in a study of shared clonotypes between healthy human individuals. Sequenced by immunoSEQ multiplex PCR; TCRdb stores in-frame clones only, minus some. Of around 510,000 clones in the sample, around 81% are singletons; the top ten hold about 11%. The material sequenced was PBMCs. Receptor source: a middle-aged woman in good health. Some clones in this sample may be carry-over from other donors' samples. The CDR3 runs from the conserved cysteine through the conserved F or W. D genes are given only for firm matches. Only some rows state a clone size, as once, few, many or a class for expanded clones.

j_gene,v_gene,d_gene,abundance,CDR3nt,CDR3aa
TRBJ1-2,TRBV19,NA,few,TGTGCCAGTAGTGGGGACCGGGAGGGCGGCTACACCTTC,CASSGDREGGYTF
TRBJ2-1,TRBV7-2,TRBD2,NA,TGTGCCAGCAGCCGCTTGGGGACTAGCGGGAATGAGCAGTTCTTC,CASSRLGTSGNEQFF
TRBJ2-4,TRBV15,NA,NA,TGTGCCACCAGCAGAGGAAGGGGCAATCTAGCCAAAAACATTCAGTACTTC,CATSRGRGNLAKNIQYF
TRBJ1-5,TRBV7-9,NA,once,TGTGCCAGCAGCATTGACAGTGGCAATCAGCCCCAGCATTTT,CASSIDSGNQPQHF
TRBJ2-5,TRBV28,NA,NA,TGTGCCAGCAGTTGGGGGACGGCGATTGCCGAGACCCAGTACTTC,CASSWGTAIAETQYF
TRBJ2-7,TRBV7-3,NA,NA,TGTGCCAGCAGCTTAACGGGCGGCTCCTACGAGCAGTACTTC,CASSLTGGSYEQYF
TRBJ2-7,TRBV5-6,NA,few,TGTGCCAGCAGCCCCGGGGAGTTTGCCTCCGAGCAGTACTTC,CASSPGEFASEQYF
TRBJ1-2,TRBV28,NA,NA,TGTGCCAGCAGTTTAGGGCACAGCGGCAACTATGGCTACACCTTC,CASSLGHSGNYGYTF
TRBJ1-3,TRBV15,NA,NA,TGTGCCACCAGCCTGGCGGTAGCTTTCTCTGGAAACACCATATATTTT,CATSLAVAFSGNTIYF
TRBJ2-5,TRBV2,TRBD1,once,TGTGCCAGCAGACCCCCGGGACAGGGTTACGAGACCCAGTACTTC,CASRPPGQGYETQYF
TRBJ2-5,TRBV19,TRBD2,once,TGTGCCAGTACCAGGCGGGGACTAGCGGGAGAAGAGACCCAGTACTTC,CASTRRGLAGEETQYF
TRBJ2-4,TRBV28,NA,NA,TGTGCCAGCAGTGCGACAGGTTTTATTCAGTACTTC,CASSATGFIQYF
TRBJ2-7,TRBV28,TRBD2,NA,TGTGCCAGCACCGAAGGACTAGCGCCGTCCTACGAGCAGTACTTC,CASTEGLAPSYEQYF
TRBJ2-1,TRBV28,NA,NA,TGTGCCAGCAGTTCTACCTACAGAGGCCCATTCCAGTTCTTC,CASSSTYRGPFQFF
TRBJ2-7,TRBV4-2,TRBD2,NA,TGTGCCAGCAGCCAAGACCTAGCGGGGATCTACGAGCAGTACTTC,CASSQDLAGIYEQYF
TRBJ2-7,TRBV18,NA,NA,TGTGCCAGCTCACCACAGGGCCTAGGGTACGAGCAGTACTTC,CASSPQGLGYEQYF
TRBJ2-2,TRBV5-1,NA,NA,TGCGCCAGCAGCTTGGGATCAGCGGTCACCGGGGAGCTGTTTTTT,CASSLGSAVTGELFF
TRBJ1-1,TRBV5-1,NA,NA,TGCGCCAGCAGTTTGGAATGGGGGGTGAACACTGAAGCTTTCTTT,CASSLEWGVNTEAFF
TRBJ2-3,TRBV6-1,TRBD2,NA,TGTGCCACCACCGGAGCGGGGCACACAGATACGCAGTATTTT,CATTGAGHTDTQYF